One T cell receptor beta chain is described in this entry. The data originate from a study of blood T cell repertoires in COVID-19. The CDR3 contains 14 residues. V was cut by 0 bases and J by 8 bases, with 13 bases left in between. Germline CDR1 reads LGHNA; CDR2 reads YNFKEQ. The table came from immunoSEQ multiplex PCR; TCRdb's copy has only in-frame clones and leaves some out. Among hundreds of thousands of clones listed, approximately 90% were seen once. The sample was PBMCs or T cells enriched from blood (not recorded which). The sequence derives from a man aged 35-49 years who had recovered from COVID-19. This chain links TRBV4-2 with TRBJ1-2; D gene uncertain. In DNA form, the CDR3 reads TGTGCCAGCAGCCAAGATGAGGGTTTTGGCGGCTACACCTTC. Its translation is CASSQDEGFGGYTF.